This T cell receptor (beta chain) was sequenced in a study of OX40 agonist ivuxolimab in advanced cancers. In the study overall: People who had prior anti-PD-1, anti-PD-L1 or anti-CTLA-4 therapy could take part, and around 39% had some. Study outcomes and limitations: Among the lowest peripheral clonal expansion occurred in 0.1-3.0 mg/kg partial responders.

Some clones are missing from TCRdb's copy, which holds only in-frame ones; the method was immunoSEQ multiplex PCR. The profile shows fewer than 85,000 clones, 60% to 80% of them singletons. Germline V gene sequence: CDR1 LNHDA, CDR2 SQIVND (reference sequence). There are 14 residues in the CDR3. V shed 6 bases and J 1 base; nucleotides not matched to a gene: 6. The count of this clone is one. Its cognate antigen is unknown. This TCR was recovered from an adult with an advanced solid tumor such as melanoma, head and neck, liver or kidney cancer. The chain couples TRBV19 to TRBJ2-7, with TRBD2 identical over 7 bases. This specimen was CD4+ or CD8+ T cells sorted from blood, taken in a trial of the OX40 agonist ivuxolimab. The CDR3 sequence: CASRGEGSSYEQYF. Written as DNA, the CDR3 is TGTGCCAGTAGAGGGGAGGGGAGTTCCTACGAGCAGTACTTC.